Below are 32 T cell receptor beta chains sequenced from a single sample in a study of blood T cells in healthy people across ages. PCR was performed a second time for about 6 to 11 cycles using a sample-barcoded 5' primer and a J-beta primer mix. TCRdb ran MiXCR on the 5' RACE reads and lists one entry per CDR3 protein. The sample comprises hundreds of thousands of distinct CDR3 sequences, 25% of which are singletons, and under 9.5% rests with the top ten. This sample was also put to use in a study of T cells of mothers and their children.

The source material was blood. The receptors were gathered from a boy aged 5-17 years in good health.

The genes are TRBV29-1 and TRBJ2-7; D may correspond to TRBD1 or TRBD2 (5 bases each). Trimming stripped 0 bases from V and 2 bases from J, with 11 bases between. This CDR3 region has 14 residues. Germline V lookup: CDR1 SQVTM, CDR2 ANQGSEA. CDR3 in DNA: TGCAGCGTTGAAGATCGGGGCAGGGCCTACGAGCAGTACTTC. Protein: CSVEDRGRAYEQYF.

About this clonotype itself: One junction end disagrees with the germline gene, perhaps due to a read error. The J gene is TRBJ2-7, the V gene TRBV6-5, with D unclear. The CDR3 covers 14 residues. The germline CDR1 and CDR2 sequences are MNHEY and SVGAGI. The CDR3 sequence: CTSSYSNSGYEQYF. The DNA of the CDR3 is TGTACCAGCAGTTACTCGAATAGTGGATACGAGCAGTACTTC.

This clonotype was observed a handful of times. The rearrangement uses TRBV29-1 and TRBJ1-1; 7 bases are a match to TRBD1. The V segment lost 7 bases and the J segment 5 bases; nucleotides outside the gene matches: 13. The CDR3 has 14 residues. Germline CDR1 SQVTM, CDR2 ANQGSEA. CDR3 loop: CSEITTGLGTEAFF. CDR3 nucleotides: TGCAGCGAAATTACGACAGGGTTAGGGACTGAAGCTTTCTTT. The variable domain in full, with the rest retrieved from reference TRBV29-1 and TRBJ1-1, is SAVISQKPSRDICQRGTSLTIQCQVDSQVTMMFWYRQQPGQSLTLIATANQGSEATYESGFVIDKFPISRPNLTFSTLTVSNMSPEDSSIYLCSEITTGLGTEAFFGQGTRLTVV.

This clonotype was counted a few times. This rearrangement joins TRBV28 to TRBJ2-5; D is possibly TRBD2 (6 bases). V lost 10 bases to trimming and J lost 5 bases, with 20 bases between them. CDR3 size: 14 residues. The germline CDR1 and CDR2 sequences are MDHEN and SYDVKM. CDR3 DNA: TGTGCCACCTGGACGCGGGAAGGGAGGGAGACCCAGTACTTC. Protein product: CATWTREGRETQYF. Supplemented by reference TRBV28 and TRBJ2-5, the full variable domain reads DVKVTQSSRYLVKRTGEKVFLECVQDMDHENMFWYRQDPGLGLRLIYFSYDVKMKEKGDIPEGYSVSREKKERFSLILESASTNQTSMYLCATWTREGRETQYFGPGTRLLVL.

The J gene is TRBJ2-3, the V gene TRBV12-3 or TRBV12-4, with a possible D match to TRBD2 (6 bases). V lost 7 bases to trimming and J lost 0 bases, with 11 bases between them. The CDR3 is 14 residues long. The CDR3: CASTPLASTDTQYF. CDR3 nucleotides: TGTGCCAGCACCCCCCTAGCGAGCACAGATACGCAGTATTTT.

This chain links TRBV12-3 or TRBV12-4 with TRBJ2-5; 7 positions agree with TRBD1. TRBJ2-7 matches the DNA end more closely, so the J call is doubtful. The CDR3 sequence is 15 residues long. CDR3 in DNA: TGTGCCAGCAGCCCTCCGGGGACAGTGTTACTCGAGCAGTACTTC. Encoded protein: CASSPPGTVLLEQYF.

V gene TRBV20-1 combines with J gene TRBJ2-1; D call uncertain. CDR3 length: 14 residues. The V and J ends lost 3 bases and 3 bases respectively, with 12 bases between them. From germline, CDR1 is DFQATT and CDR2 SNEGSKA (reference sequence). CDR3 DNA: TGCAGTGCTAGCATCCCGACGGGCTACAATGAGCAGTTCTTC. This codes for CSASIPTGYNEQFF.

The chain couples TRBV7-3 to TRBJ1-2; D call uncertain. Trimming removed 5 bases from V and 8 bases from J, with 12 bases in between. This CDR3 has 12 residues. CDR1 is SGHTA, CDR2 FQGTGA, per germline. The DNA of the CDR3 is TGTGCCAGCAGCACACCGCCGGGAGGCTACACCTTC. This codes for CASSTPPGGYTF. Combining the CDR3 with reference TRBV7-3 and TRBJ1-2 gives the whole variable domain GAGVSQTPSNKVTEKGKYVELRCDPISGHTALYWYRQSLGQGPEFLIYFQGTGAADDSGLPNDRFFAVRPEGSVSTLKIQRTERGDSAVYLCASSTPPGGYTFGSGTRLTVV.

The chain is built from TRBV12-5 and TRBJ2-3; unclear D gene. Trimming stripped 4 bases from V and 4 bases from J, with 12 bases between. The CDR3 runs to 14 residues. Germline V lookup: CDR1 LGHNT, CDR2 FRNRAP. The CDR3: CASGSDPGPDTQYF. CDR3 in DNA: TGTGCTAGTGGTTCCGACCCGGGCCCAGATACGCAGTATTTT.

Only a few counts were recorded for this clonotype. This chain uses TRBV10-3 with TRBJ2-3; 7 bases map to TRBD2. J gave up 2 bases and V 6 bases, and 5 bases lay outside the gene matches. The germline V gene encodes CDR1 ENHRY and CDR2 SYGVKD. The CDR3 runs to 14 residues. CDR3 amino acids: CAIRPSGNTDTQYF. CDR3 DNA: TGTGCCATCAGACCAAGCGGGAACACAGATACGCAGTATTTT.

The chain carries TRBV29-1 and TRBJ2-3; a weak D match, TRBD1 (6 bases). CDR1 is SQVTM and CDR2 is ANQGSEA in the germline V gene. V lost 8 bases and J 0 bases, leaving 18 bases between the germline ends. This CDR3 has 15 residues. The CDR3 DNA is TGCAGCTCAGCGGACAGCTCTTCTAGCACAGATACGCAGTATTTT. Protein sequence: CSSADSSSSTDTQYF.

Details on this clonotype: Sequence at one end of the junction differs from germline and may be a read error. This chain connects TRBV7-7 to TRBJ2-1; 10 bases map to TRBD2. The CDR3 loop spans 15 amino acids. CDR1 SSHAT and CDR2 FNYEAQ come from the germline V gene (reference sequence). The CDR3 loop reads CASSLGTSAYNEQFF. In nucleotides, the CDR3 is TGTGCTAGCAGCTTGGGGACTAGCGCCTACAATGAGCAGTTCTTC.

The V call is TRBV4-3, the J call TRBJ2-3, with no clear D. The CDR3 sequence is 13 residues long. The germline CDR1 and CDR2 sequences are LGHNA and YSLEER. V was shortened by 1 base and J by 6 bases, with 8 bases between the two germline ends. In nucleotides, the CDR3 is TGCGCCAGCAGCCAAGTCCGGCGGGATACGCAGTATTTT. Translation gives CASSQVRRDTQYF.

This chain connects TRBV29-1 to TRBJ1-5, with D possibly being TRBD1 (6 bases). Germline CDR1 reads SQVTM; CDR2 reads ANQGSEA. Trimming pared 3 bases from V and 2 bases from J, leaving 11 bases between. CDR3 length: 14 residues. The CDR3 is CSVDGGGGNQPQHF. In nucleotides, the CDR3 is TGCAGCGTTGACGGGGGCGGAGGCAATCAGCCCCAGCATTTT.

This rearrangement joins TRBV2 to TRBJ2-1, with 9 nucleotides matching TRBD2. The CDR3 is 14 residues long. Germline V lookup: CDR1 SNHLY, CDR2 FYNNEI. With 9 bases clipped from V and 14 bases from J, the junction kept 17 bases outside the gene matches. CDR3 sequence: CASTTGLAPGGEFF. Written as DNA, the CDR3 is TGTGCCAGTACTACGGGACTAGCACCCGGTGGGGAGTTCTTC.

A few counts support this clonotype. CDR3 DNA: TGTGCCACCGGGTTCTCCTCCTACGAGCAGTACTTC. Encoded protein: CATGFSSYEQYF. V is TRBV7-9 and J is TRBJ2-7, with D uncertain. CDR1 and CDR2 (germline): SEHNR, FQNEAQ (reference sequence). Trimming stripped 10 bases from V and 0 bases from J, with 10 bases between. This CDR3 has 12 residues. Supplemented by reference TRBV7-9 and TRBJ2-7, the full variable domain reads DTGVSQNPRHKITKRGQNVTFRCDPISEHNRLYWYRQTLGQGPEFLTYFQNEAQLEKSRLLSDRFSAERPKGSFSTLEIQRTEQGDSAMYLCATGFSSYEQYFGPGTRLTVT.

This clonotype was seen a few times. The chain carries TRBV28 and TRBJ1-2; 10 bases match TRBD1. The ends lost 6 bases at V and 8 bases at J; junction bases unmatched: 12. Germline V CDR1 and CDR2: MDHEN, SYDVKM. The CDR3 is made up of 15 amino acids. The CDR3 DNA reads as TGTGCCAGCAGGAAAAGGGGACAGGGGATTGGCGGCTACACCTTC. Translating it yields CASRKRGQGIGGYTF.

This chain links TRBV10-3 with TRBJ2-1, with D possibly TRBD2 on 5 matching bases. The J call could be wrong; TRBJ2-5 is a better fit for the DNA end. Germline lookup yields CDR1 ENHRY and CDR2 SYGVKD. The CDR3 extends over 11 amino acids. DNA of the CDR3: TGTGCCTCCGGACTTAAAGAGACCCAGTACTTC. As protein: CASGLKETQYF.

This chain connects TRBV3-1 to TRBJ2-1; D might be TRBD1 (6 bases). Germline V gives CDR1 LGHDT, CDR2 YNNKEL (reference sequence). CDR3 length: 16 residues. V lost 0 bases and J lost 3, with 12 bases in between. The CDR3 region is CASSQEGGVGYNEQFF. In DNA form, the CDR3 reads TGTGCCAGCAGCCAAGAAGGGGGAGTCGGCTACAATGAGCAGTTCTTC.

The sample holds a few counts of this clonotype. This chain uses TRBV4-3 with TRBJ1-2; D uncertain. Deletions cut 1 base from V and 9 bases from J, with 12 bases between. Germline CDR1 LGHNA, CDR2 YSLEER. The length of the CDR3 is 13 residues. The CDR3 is CASSQGGSLSYTF. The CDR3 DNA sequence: TGCGCCAGCAGCCAAGGTGGCAGCTTAAGCTACACCTTC.

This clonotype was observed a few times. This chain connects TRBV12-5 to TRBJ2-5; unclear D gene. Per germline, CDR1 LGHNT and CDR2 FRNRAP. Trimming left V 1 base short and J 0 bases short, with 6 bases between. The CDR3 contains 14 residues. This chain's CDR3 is CASGLGSNQETQYF. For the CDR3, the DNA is TGTGCTAGTGGTTTGGGGTCCAACCAAGAGACCCAGTACTTC.

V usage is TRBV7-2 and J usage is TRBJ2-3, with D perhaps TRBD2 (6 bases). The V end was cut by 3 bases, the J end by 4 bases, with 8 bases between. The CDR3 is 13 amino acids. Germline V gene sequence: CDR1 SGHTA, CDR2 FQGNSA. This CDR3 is CASSFRESDTQYF. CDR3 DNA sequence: TGTGCCAGCAGCTTCCGGGAGTCAGATACGCAGTATTTT.

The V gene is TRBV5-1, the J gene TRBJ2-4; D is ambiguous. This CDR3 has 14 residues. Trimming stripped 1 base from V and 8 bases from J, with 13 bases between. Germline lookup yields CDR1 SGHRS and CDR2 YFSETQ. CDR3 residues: CASSLISSNDIQYF. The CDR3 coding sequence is TGCGCCAGCAGCTTGATCTCCTCAAACGACATTCAGTACTTC.

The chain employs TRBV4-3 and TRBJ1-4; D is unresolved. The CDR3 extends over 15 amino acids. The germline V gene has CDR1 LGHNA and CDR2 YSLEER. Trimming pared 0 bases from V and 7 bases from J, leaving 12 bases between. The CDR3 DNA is TGCGCCAGCAGCCAAGATGCCGGGCCTGGTGAAAAACTGTTTTTT. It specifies CASSQDAGPGEKLFF.

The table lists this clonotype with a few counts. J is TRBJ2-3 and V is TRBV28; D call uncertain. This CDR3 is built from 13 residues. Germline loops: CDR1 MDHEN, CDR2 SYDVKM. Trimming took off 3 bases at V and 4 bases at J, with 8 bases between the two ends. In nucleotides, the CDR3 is TGTGCCAGCAGTTTTTCTCCGCCAGATACGCAGTATTTT. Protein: CASSFSPPDTQYF.

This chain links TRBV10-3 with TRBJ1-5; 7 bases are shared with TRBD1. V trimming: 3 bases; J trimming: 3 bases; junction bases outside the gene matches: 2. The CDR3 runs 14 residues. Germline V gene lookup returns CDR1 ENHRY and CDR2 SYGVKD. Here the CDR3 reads CAISEQGNNQPQHF. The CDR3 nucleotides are TGTGCCATCAGTGAACAGGGGAACAATCAGCCCCAGCATTTT.

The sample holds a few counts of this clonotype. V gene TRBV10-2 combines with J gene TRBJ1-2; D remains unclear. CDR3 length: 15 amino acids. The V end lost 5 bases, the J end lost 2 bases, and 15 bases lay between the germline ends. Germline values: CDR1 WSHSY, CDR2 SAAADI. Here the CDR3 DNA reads TGCGCCAGCAGTCTTTCACAGCTAGCCAACTATGGCTACACCTTC. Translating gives CASSLSQLANYGYTF.

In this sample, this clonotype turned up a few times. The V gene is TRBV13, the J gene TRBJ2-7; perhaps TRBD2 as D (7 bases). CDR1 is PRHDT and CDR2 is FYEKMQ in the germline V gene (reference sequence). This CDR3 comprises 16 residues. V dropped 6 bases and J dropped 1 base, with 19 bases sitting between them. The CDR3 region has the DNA TGTGCCAGCAGTAAACTCCGGGGGGCGATGTCCTACGAGCAGTACTTC. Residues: CASSKLRGAMSYEQYF.

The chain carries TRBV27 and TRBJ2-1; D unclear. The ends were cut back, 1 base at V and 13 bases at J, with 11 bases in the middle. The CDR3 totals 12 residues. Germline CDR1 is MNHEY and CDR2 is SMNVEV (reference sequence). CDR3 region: CASSLLGYPQFF. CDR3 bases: TGTGCCAGCAGTTTATTGGGCTACCCACAGTTCTTC.

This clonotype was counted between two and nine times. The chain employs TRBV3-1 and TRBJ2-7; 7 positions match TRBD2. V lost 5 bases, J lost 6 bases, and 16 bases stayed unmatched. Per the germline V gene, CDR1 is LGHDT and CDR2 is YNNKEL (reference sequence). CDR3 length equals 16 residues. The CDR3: CASSGLGRTLVGEQYF. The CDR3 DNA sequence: TGTGCCAGCAGCGGACTAGGACGGACTCTGGTCGGCGAGCAGTACTTC.

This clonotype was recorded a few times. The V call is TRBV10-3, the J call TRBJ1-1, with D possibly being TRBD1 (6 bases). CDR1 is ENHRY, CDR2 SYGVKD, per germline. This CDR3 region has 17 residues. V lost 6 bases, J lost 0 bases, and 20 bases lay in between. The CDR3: CAISAQDSLTMNTEAFF. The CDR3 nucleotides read TGTGCCATCAGCGCTCAGGACAGCCTAACAATGAACACTGAAGCTTTCTTT.

The chain's CDR3 is CSASGDSYEQYF. DNA for the CDR3: TGCAGTGCCAGTGGGGACTCCTACGAGCAGTACTTC. This rearrangement joins TRBV20-1 to TRBJ2-7; no clear D. Germline values: CDR1 DFQATT, CDR2 SNEGSKA (reference sequence). The CDR3 has 12 amino acids. Trimming removed 6 bases at V and 0 bases at J, with 9 bases between.